This TCR beta chain was recovered during a study of T cell responses to AZD1222 COVID-19 vaccine. After removal of 6 bases from V and 7 bases from J, the junction contained 10 bases not matched to a gene. The CDR3 contains 14 residues. Germline loops: CDR1 MNHEY, CDR2 SVGAGI. This clone was detected only once. Using immunoSEQ multiplex PCR, the repertoire was profiled, and TCRdb retains in-frame clones only, with some absent. The sample yields some 140,000 clones, around 90% seen once. The clonotype was recovered from an adult in good health. Here the sequenced sample was peripheral blood, taken on day 0 of AZD1222 vaccination. The chain links TRBV6-5 to TRBJ1-2, with 8 nucleotides matching TRBD1. In DNA, the CDR3 is TGTGCCAGCAGACCCGCAGGGGGCGCCTTTGGCTACACCTTC. Protein product: CASRPAGGAFGYTF.